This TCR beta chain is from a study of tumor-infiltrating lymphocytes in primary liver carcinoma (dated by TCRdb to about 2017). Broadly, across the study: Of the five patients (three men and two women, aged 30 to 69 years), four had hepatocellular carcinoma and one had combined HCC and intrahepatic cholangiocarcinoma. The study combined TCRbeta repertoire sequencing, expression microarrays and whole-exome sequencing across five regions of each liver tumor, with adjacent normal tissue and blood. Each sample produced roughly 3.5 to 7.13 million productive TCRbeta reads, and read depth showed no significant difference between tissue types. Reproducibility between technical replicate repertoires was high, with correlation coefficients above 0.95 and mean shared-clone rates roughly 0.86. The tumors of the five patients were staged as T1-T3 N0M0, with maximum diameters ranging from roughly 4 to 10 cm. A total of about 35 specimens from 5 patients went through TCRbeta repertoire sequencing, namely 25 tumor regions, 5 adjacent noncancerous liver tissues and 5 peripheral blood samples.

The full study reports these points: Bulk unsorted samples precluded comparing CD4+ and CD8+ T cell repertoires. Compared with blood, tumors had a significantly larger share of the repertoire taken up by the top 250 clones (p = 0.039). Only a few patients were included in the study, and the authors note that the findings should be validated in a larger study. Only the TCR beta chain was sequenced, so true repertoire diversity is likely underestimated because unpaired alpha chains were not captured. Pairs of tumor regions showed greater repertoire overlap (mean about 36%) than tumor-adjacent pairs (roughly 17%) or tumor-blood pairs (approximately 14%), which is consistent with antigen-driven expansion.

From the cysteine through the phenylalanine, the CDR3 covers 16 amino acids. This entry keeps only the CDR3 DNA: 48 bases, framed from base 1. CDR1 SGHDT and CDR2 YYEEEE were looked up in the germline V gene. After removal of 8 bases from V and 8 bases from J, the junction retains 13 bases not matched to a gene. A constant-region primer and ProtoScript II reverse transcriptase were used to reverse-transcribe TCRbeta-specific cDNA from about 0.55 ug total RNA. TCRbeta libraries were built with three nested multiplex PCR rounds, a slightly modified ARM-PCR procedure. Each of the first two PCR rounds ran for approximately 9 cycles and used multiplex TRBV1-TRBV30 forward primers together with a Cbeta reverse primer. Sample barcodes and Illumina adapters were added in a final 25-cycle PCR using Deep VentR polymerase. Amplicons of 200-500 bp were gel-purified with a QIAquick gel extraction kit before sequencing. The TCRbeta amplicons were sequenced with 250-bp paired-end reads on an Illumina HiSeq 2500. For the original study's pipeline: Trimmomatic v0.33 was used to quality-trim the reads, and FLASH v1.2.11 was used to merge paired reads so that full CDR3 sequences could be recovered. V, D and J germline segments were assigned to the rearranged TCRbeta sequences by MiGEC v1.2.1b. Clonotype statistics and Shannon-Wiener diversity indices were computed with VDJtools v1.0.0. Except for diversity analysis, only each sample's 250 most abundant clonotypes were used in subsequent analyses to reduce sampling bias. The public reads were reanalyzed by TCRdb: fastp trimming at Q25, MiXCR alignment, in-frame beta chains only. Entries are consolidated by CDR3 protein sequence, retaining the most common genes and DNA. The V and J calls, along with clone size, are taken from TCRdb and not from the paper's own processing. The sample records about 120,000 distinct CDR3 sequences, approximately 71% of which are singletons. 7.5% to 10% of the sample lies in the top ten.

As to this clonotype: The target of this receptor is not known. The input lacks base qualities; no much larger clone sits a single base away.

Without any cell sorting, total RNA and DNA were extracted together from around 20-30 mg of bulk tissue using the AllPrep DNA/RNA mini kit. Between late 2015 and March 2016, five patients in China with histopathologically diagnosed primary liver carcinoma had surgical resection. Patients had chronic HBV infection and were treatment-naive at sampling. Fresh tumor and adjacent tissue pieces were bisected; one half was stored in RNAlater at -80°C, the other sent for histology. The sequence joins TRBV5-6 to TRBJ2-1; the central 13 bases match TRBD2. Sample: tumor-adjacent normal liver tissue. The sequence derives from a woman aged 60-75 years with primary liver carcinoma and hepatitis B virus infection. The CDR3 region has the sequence CARSVMTSGRSHEQFF. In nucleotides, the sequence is TGTGCCAGAAGCGTCATGACTAGCGGGAGGTCCCATGAGCAGTTCTTC.